These T cell receptor beta chains were read from a single sample in a study of blood T cell repertoires in COVID-19. Assay: immunoSEQ multiplex PCR; the TCRdb copy retains only in-frame clones and omits some. The repertoire holds under 300,000 clones, with 82% as singletons. The sequencing sample was made of peripheral blood. The receptors here all came from a woman aged 55-69 years with active or convalescent COVID-19. CDR3s include the opening cysteine and the closing phenylalanine or tryptophan. The D gene is left open where the match is weak. The size of a clone is reported for some rows only, either as once, few or many, or as a class for expanded clones.

clone size	V gene	CDR3 length	D gene	J gene	CDR3 protein	CDR3 DNA
NA	TRBV27	16	TRBD2	TRBJ2-1	CASSFRPAGAAHEQFF	TGTGCCAGCAGTTTCCGGCCAGCGGGGGCCGCCCATGAGCAGTTCTTC
few	TRBV3-1/TRBV3-2	15	TRBD1	TRBJ1-2	CASSSEGQVVEGYTF	TGTGCCAGCAGCTCAGAGGGACAGGTGGTCGAGGGCTACACCTTC
NA	TRBV28	15	TRBD2	TRBJ2-7	CASSPETGGRLEQYF	TGTGCCAGCAGTCCGGAAACGGGGGGAAGGCTCGAGCAGTACTTC
NA	TRBV5-8	16	TRBD1	TRBJ1-1	CASRRYGTAMNTEAFF	TGTGCCAGCAGGCGATACGGGACAGCCATGAACACTGAAGCTTTCTTT
NA	TRBV6-4	13	NA	TRBJ2-5	CASSPDLGETQYF	TGTGCCAGCAGCCCGGACTTGGGCGAGACCCAGTACTTC
NA	TRBV2	14	NA	TRBJ1-4	CASSEGSGDEKLFF	TGTGCCAGCAGTGAAGGGTCAGGGGACGAAAAACTGTTTTTT
once	TRBV5-8	17	NA	TRBJ2-5	CASSLGMARGAKETQYF	TGTGCCAGCAGCTTGGGGATGGCCAGGGGGGCCAAAGAGACCCAGTACTTC
many	TRBV2	15	TRBD1	TRBJ2-1	CASWDRVRSGNEQFF	TGTGCCAGCTGGGACAGGGTAAGGTCTGGCAATGAGCAGTTCTTC
NA	TRBV6-6	15	TRBD2	TRBJ2-5	CASSNSRGEGETQYF	TGTGCCAGCAGCAACTCCCGGGGGGAGGGAGAGACCCAGTACTTC
NA	TRBV6-2/TRBV6-3	16	NA	TRBJ1-1	CASSYHGGGKDTEAFF	TGTGCCAGCAGTTACCATGGGGGCGGTAAGGACACTGAAGCTTTCTTT
once	TRBV19	14	NA	TRBJ2-1	CASSSRGSYNEQFF	TGTGCCAGTAGTTCCCGGGGATCCTACAATGAGCAGTTCTTC
NA	TRBV7-2	15	TRBD1	TRBJ2-5	CASSLGQGHQETQYF	TGTGCCAGCAGCTTAGGACAGGGGCACCAAGAGACCCAGTACTTC
NA	TRBV7-2	15	TRBD1	TRBJ1-1	CASSLYQGALGEAFF	TGTGCCAGCAGCTTGTATCAGGGGGCCCTAGGTGAAGCTTTCTTT
NA	TRBV4-1	17	NA	TRBJ1-4	CASSQEGGLTGGEKLFF	TGCGCCAGCAGCCAAGAGGGGGGATTGACTGGCGGTGAAAAACTGTTTTTT
NA	TRBV20-1	11	NA	TRBJ2-5	CSARQQETQYF	TGCAGTGCCCGACAGCAAGAGACCCAGTACTTC
NA	TRBV6-5	15	TRBD2	TRBJ2-4	CATTSGGASKNIQYF	TGTGCCACCACTAGCGGGGGGGCGAGCAAAAACATTCAGTACTTC
NA	TRBV6-5	16	NA	TRBJ1-2	CASSYSYTGNLYGYTF	TGTGCCAGCAGTTACTCGTATACAGGAAACCTATATGGCTACACCTTC
few	TRBV5-8	18	TRBD1	TRBJ2-4	CASSSGQGLGLGKNIQYF	TGTGCCAGCAGCTCGGGACAGGGGCTTGGGTTAGGCAAAAACATTCAGTACTTC
NA	TRBV5-6	16	TRBD2	TRBJ2-3	CASSLRVAGSTDTQYF	TGTGCCAGCAGCTTGAGGGTAGCGGGCAGCACAGATACGCAGTATTTT
once	TRBV16	14	NA	TRBJ2-1	CASSQGQNYNEQFF	TGTGCCAGCAGCCAGGGACAAAACTACAATGAGCAGTTCTTC
NA	TRBV19	17	TRBD2	TRBJ2-3	CASSPRTSGGLTDTQYF	TGTGCCAGTAGTCCCCGGACTAGCGGGGGACTCACAGATACGCAGTATTTT
NA	TRBV6-5	13	NA	TRBJ1-3	CASDTPPGNTIYF	TGTGCCAGCGACACCCCGCCGGGAAACACCATATATTTT
NA	TRBV27	14	NA	TRBJ1-2	CASSLWGGNYGYTF	TGTGCCAGCAGTTTATGGGGGGGAAACTATGGCTACACCTTC
NA	TRBV23-1	13	NA	TRBJ2-7	CASTNRQSYEQYF	TGCGCCAGCACAAACAGACAGTCCTACGAGCAGTACTTC
few	TRBV3-1/TRBV3-2	13	TRBD1	TRBJ1-2	CASSPDRVYGYTF	TGTGCCAGCAGTCCGGACAGGGTCTATGGCTACACCTTC
NA	TRBV6-4	14	TRBD2	TRBJ2-3	CASRRTSGGVRQYF	TGTGCCAGCAGGAGGACTAGCGGGGGGGTAAGGCAGTATTTT
NA	TRBV19	16	TRBD1	TRBJ1-5	CASSIDAQGPYQPQHF	TGTGCCAGTAGTATAGATGCACAGGGGCCCTATCAGCCCCAGCATTTT
once	TRBV6-5	16	NA	TRBJ2-1	CASSYSSQGGPYEQFF	TGTGCCAGCAGTTACTCGAGTCAGGGGGGTCCATATGAGCAGTTCTTC
NA	TRBV5-6	15	TRBD1	TRBJ2-7	CASSPIGTGAYEQYF	TGTGCCAGCAGCCCGATCGGGACAGGGGCCTACGAGCAGTACTTC
NA	TRBV3-1/TRBV3-2	14	NA	TRBJ2-5	CASSQRSRQETQYF	TGTGCCAGCAGCCAACGGTCGCGCCAAGAGACCCAGTACTTC
NA	TRBV5-6	12	NA	TRBJ2-7	CASSLGGYEQYF	TGTGCCAGCAGCTTGGGCGGCTACGAGCAGTACTTC
NA	TRBV30	16	TRBD1	TRBJ1-6	CAWARQGAHYNSPLHF	TGTGCCTGGGCCCGACAGGGGGCCCACTATAATTCACCCCTCCACTTT
NA	TRBV7-9	14	TRBD1	TRBJ1-2	CASSVQGVGYGYTF	TGTGCCAGCAGCGTACAGGGGGTAGGGTATGGCTACACCTTC
NA	TRBV19	15	TRBD1	TRBJ2-5	CASSAGQGAWETQYF	TGTGCCAGTAGTGCCGGACAGGGGGCATGGGAGACCCAGTACTTC
NA	TRBV4-3	13	NA	TRBJ2-1	CASSQEQLNEQFF	TGCGCCAGCAGCCAAGAACAGCTCAATGAGCAGTTCTTC
NA	TRBV27	15	TRBD1	TRBJ1-1	CASSLRGTGNTEAFF	TGTGCCAGCAGTTTAAGGGGGACAGGGAACACTGAAGCTTTCTTT
NA	TRBV18	14	TRBD1	TRBJ2-4	CASSPRFGDSIQYF	TGTGCCAGCTCACCAAGGTTCGGGGACAGCATTCAGTACTTC
NA	TRBV9	16	TRBD2	TRBJ2-1	CASSVSGGAVENEQFF	TGTGCCAGCAGCGTATCCGGGGGGGCCGTCGAAAATGAGCAGTTCTTC
many	TRBV9	13	NA	TRBJ2-1	CASSVVPDNEQFF	TGTGCCAGCAGCGTAGTGCCAGACAATGAGCAGTTCTTC
NA	TRBV6-4	15	TRBD1	TRBJ2-5	CASSVGQGPQETQYF	TGTGCCAGCAGTGTCGGACAGGGTCCCCAAGAGACCCAGTACTTC
NA	TRBV6-5	12	NA	TRBJ1-4	CASGAPREKLFF	TGTGCCAGCGGGGCTCCTAGGGAAAAACTGTTTTTT
NA	TRBV21-1	14	NA	TRBJ1-3	CASIQARDGNTIYF	TGTGCCAGCATCCAAGCCAGGGATGGAAACACCATATATTTT
few	TRBV7-9	14	NA	TRBJ2-3	CASSQSPTPSAQYF	TGTGCCAGCAGCCAATCACCTACGCCCTCTGCGCAGTATTTT
NA	TRBV6-2/TRBV6-3	16	NA	TRBJ1-6	CASSYTLKVPNSPLHF	TGTGCCAGCAGTTACACTTTAAAAGTTCCTAATTCACCCCTCCACTTT
NA	TRBV5-1	15	NA	TRBJ1-4	CASSLFGGSDEKLFF	TGCGCCAGCAGCTTGTTCGGAGGGTCCGATGAAAAACTGTTTTTT
NA	TRBV5-6	13	NA	TRBJ2-5	CASSFDSQETQYF	TGTGCCAGCAGCTTCGACAGTCAAGAGACCCAGTACTTC
once	TRBV5-6	16	TRBD1	TRBJ1-1	CASSTDRGRVNTEAFF	TGTGCCAGCAGCACCGACAGGGGTAGGGTCAACACTGAAGCTTTCTTT
once	TRBV7-2	15	NA	TRBJ1-2	CASSLALTANYGYTF	TGTGCCAGCAGCTTAGCCCTAACTGCCAACTATGGCTACACCTTC
NA	TRBV7-9	15	TRBD1	TRBJ1-1	CASSLARGRITEAFF	TGTGCCAGCAGCTTAGCCAGGGGGCGGATCACTGAAGCTTTCTTT
NA	TRBV2	14	TRBD1	TRBJ2-7	CASSDGTGAYEQYF	TGTGCCAGCAGCGACGGGACAGGAGCATACGAGCAGTACTTC
NA	TRBV18	14	TRBD1	TRBJ2-7	CASSLTGGTPEQYF	TGTGCCAGCTCCCTAACAGGGGGGACGCCCGAGCAGTACTTC
NA	TRBV19	15	NA	TRBJ1-2	CASSIGTGPNYGYTF	TGTGCCAGTAGTATAGGCACAGGGCCTAATTATGGCTACACCTTC
NA	TRBV7-2	14	TRBD1	TRBJ2-7	CASSSGQELREQYF	TGTGCCAGCAGCTCGGGACAGGAATTACGCGAGCAGTACTTC
NA	TRBV3-1/TRBV3-2	20	TRBD1	TRBJ2-6	CASSPRDRGLPRSGANVLTF	TGTGCCAGCAGCCCCAGGGACAGGGGGTTGCCCCGCTCTGGGGCCAACGTCCTGACTTTC
NA	TRBV30	12	NA	TRBJ1-1	CAWSGGRGEAFF	TGTGCCTGGAGTGGGGGGCGTGGTGAAGCTTTCTTT
NA	TRBV30	14	NA	TRBJ1-6	CAWSGGFYNSPLHF	TGTGCCTGGAGTGGAGGTTTCTATAATTCACCCCTCCACTTT
NA	TRBV7-2	15	NA	TRBJ2-3	CASSLASASTDTQYF	TGTGCCAGCAGCTTAGCGAGCGCTAGCACAGATACGCAGTATTTT
once	TRBV20-1	11	NA	TRBJ1-5	CSAPQGQPQHF	TGCAGTGCACCACAGGGTCAGCCCCAGCATTTT